These 13 T cell receptor beta chains were all obtained from the same sample, sequenced in a study of regulatory T cells in long-lasting Graves disease. Specified time point: newly diagnosed GD, antithyroid drugs for less than 3 months. Extracted RNA from PBMCs served as the source of the TCR library. The TCR beta library used iRepertoire HTBI primers with Arm-PCR amplification of CDR3. TCRdb re-derived calls from the multiplex PCR reads in MiXCR, one entry per CDR3 protein. The data contain about 540,000 distinct CDR3 sequences, roughly 14% of them singletons. These same data were also listed under a study on T cells in Graves' hyperthyroidism and ophthalmopathy.

The source material was peripheral blood mononuclear cells (PBMCs), sampled at new diagnosis, from a patient treated with antithyroid drugs. The source of these receptors is a man aged 30 to 39 with Graves disease.

This clonotype was seen many times. This rearrangement joins TRBV30 to TRBJ2-1, with D possibly matching TRBD2 (6 bases). The V gene's germline CDR1 is GTSNPN and CDR2 SVGIG (reference sequence). The CDR3 is made up of 13 amino acids. Between the trimmed V and J ends, which lost 7 bases and 4 bases, there was a span of 14 bases. CDR3: CASWRGEYNEQFF. The CDR3 nucleotides are TGTGCCTCTTGGCGGGGAGAGTACAATGAGCAGTTCTTC.

This clonotype was recorded at least ten times. The CDR3 sequence is CASSLEAGWSNQPQHF. The DNA of the CDR3 is TGTGCCAGCAGCTTAGAGGCAGGCTGGAGCAATCAGCCCCAGCATTTT. This chain joins TRBV7-9 and TRBJ1-5, with D uncertain. Germline V lookup: CDR1 SEHNR, CDR2 FQNEAQ (reference sequence). The CDR3 length is 16 residues. Deletions cut 1 base from V and 1 base from J, with 11 bases between.

A note on this clonotype: Being one base from a much bigger clone, this may be a read error. The chain couples TRBV27 to TRBJ2-2; 12 nucleotides align to TRBD2. The CDR3 loop spans 16 amino acids. The V segment lost 5 bases and the J segment 7 bases; nucleotides outside the gene matches: 8. Germline V gives CDR1 MNHEY, CDR2 SMNVEV (reference sequence). CDR3 coding DNA: TGTGCCAGCAGTACGACTAGCGGGAGCTCCTTCGGGGAGCTGTTTTTT. Translating it yields CASSTTSGSSFGELFF.

This clonotype was observed many times. V gene TRBV20-1 combines with J gene TRBJ2-3; 7 nucleotides align to TRBD2. CDR1 is DFQATT and CDR2 is SNEGSKA in the germline V gene (reference sequence). The CDR3 has 15 amino acids. In DNA form, the CDR3 reads TGCAGCCTATACTCGGGTGTAGCGGGCCGCGATACGCAGTATTTT. Translation: CSLYSGVAGRDTQYF.

Turning to this clonotype: A much larger clone lies a single base off, so this may be a read error. The gene calls are TRBV12-3 or TRBV12-4 and TRBJ2-7, with TRBD2 identical over 13 bases. The CDR3 loop spans 16 amino acids. V gave up 5 bases and J gave up 3 bases; unmatched junction bases: 7. CDR3 nucleotides: TGTGCCAGCAGTGAGCCGACTAGCGGGAGGATCTACGAGCAGTACTTC. It is translated as CASSEPTSGRIYEQYF.

This clonotype was recorded at least ten times. The J gene is TRBJ2-7, the V gene TRBV12-3 or TRBV12-4; possibly TRBD1 for D (6 bases). The V end lost 4 bases, the J end lost 7 bases, and 17 bases lay between the germline ends. The CDR3 spans 14 residues. The CDR3 sequence is CASSSQDRSGEQYF. The DNA for the CDR3 is TGTGCCAGCAGTTCCCAGGACAGATCTGGGGAGCAGTACTTC.

The rearrangement joins TRBV5-1 to TRBJ1-1; D gene uncertain. V dropped 2 bases and J dropped 4 bases, with 9 bases sitting between them. There are 13 residues in the CDR3. Germline lookup yields CDR1 SGHRS and CDR2 YFSETQ. CDR3 sequence: CASSLGPSTEAFF. In DNA form, the CDR3 reads TGCGCCAGCAGCTTAGGTCCGAGCACTGAAGCTTTCTTT.

This clonotype came up many times. One end of the junction varies from germline; a read error may be responsible. CDR3 protein: CSAEWDRGRNEQFF. The CDR3 coding sequence is TGCAGCGCTGAATGGGACAGGGGGCGCAATGAGCAGTTCTTC. The chain uses TRBV29-1 and TRBJ2-1; 12 nucleotides match TRBD1. There are 14 residues in the CDR3. Germline V gene data show CDR1 as SQVTM and CDR2 as ANQGSEA.

This clonotype was counted ten times or more. The gene calls are TRBV2 and TRBJ2-1, with 11 bases fitting TRBD2. The germline V gene encodes CDR1 SNHLY and CDR2 FYNNEI. V trimming: 6 bases; J trimming: 14 bases; junction bases outside the gene matches: 18. CDR3 length equals 16 residues. CDR3 protein: CASRVEGTSGYWKEFF. CDR3 nucleotide sequence: TGTGCCAGCAGAGTCGAAGGGACTAGCGGTTATTGGAAGGAGTTCTTC.

The sample holds a few counts of this clonotype. This chain connects TRBV6-5 to TRBJ2-7, with D possibly called TRBD1 or TRBD2 (5 bases each). This CDR3 contains 16 residues. Trimming pared 0 bases from V and 2 bases from J, leaving 14 bases between. Germline assignment: CDR1 MNHEY and CDR2 SVGAGI. The CDR3 spells CASSYSKPGRTYEQYF. CDR3 DNA: TGTGCCAGCAGTTACTCGAAGCCGGGACGAACCTACGAGCAGTACTTC.

This clonotype was counted between two and nine times. V is TRBV25-1 and J is TRBJ2-5, with TRBD2 matching over 8 bases. The CDR3 runs 17 residues. Germline lookup yields CDR1 MGHDK and CDR2 SYGVNS. After removal of 1 base from V and 4 bases from J, the junction contained 11 bases not matched to a gene. The CDR3 region has the DNA TGTGCCAGCAGTGAATCAATCGGGAGGGCCTTTCGAGAGACCCAGTACTTC. This sequence encodes CASSESIGRAFRETQYF.

This clonotype appeared a few times. V usage is TRBV5-1 and J usage is TRBJ2-7, with TRBD2 matching over 7 bases. Germline trimming cut 7 bases from V and 0 bases from J; bases unmatched to any gene: 7. Germline lookup yields CDR1 SGHRS and CDR2 YFSETQ. This CDR3 is built from 14 residues. CDR3 sequence (DNA): TGCGCCAGCCGGAGCGGGGCGAGCTCCTACGAGCAGTACTTC. This gives the protein CASRSGASSYEQYF.

This clonotype was counted at least ten times. The V gene is TRBV12-3 or TRBV12-4, the J gene TRBJ1-5; unclear D gene. The CDR3 is 12 amino acids. The germline V and J ends were trimmed by 4 bases and 5 bases, with 6 bases remaining between them. The CDR3 nucleotides are TGTGCCAGCAGTTCTCTGTATCAGCCCCAGCATTTT. Translation: CASSSLYQPQHF.